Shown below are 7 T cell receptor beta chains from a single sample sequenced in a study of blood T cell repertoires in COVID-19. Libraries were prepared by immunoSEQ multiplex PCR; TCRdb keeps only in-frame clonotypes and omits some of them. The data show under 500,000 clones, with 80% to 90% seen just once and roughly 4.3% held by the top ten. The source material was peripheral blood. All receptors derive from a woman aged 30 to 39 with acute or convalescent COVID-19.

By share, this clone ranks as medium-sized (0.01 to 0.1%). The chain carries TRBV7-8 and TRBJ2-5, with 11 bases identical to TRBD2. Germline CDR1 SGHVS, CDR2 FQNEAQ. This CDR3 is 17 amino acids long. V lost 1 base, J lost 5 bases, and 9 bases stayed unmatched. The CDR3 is CASSLGELAGDRETQYF. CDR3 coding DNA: TGTGCCAGCAGCTTAGGAGAACTAGCGGGGGATCGGGAGACCCAGTACTTC.

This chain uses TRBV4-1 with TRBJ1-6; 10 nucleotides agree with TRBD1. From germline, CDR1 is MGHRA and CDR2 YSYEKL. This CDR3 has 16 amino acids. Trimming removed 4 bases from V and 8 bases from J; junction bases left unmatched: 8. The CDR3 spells CASSRAGTGVDSPLHF. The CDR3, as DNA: TGCGCCAGCAGCCGGGCCGGGACAGGGGTTGATTCACCCCTCCACTTT.

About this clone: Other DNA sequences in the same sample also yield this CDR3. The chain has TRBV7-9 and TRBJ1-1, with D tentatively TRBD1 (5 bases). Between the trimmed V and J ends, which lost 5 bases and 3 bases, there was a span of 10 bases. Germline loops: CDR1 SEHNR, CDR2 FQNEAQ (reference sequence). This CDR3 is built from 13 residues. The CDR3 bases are TGTGCCAGCAGCCGCGGACAACACACTGAAGCTTTCTTT. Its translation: CASSRGQHTEAFF.

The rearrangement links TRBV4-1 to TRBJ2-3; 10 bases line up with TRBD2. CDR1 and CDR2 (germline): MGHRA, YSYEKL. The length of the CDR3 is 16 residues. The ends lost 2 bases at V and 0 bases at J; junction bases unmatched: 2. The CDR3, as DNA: TGCGCCAGCAGCCAACTAGCGGGGGCTAGCACAGATACGCAGTATTTT. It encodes CASSQLAGASTDTQYF.

The CDR3 DNA follows: TGTGCCAGCAGCCTAGGGACTAGCGGGGCTGGAGGAGAGACCCAGTACTTC. It specifies CASSLGTSGAGGETQYF. This chain connects TRBV7-3 to TRBJ2-5; the match to TRBD2 covers 13 bases. The CDR3 is 17 residues long. Germline CDR1 is SGHTA and CDR2 is FQGTGA. Losses at the gene ends were 5 bases for V and 4 bases for J; bases not matched to a gene: 10. Based on the CDR3 plus reference TRBV7-3 and TRBJ2-5, the full variable domain is GAGVSQTPSNKVTEKGKYVELRCDPISGHTALYWYRQSLGQGPEFLIYFQGTGAADDSGLPNDRFFAVRPEGSVSTLKIQRTERGDSAVYLCASSLGTSGAGGETQYFGPGTRLLVL.

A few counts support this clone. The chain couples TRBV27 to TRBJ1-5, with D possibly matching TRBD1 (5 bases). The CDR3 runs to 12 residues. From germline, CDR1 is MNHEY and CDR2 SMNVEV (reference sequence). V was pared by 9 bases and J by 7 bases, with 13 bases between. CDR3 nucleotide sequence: TGTGCCAGAGACAGTCGACCGCAGCCCCAGCATTTT. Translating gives CARDSRPQPQHF.

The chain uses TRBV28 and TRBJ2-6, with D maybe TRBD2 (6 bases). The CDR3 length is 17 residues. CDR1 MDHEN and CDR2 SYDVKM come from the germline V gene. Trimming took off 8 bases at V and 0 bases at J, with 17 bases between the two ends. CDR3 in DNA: TGTGCCAGCGGGCCTATGGGACTGTACTCTGGGGCCAACGTCCTGACTTTC. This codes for CASGPMGLYSGANVLTF.